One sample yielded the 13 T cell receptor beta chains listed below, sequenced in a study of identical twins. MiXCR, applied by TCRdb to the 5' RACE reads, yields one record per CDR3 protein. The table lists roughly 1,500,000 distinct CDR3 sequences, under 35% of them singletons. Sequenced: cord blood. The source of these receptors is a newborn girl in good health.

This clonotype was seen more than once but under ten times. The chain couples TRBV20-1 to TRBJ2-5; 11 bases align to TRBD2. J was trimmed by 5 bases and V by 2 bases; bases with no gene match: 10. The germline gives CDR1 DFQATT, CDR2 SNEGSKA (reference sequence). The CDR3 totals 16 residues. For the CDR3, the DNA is TGCAGTGCTAGAAGGGCATTAGCGGGGGGGTACGAGACCCAGTACTTC. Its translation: CSARRALAGGYETQYF.

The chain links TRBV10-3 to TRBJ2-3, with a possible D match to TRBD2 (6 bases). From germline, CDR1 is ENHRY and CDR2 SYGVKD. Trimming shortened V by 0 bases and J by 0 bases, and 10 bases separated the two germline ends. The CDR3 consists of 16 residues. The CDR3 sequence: CAISESGGPSTDTQYF. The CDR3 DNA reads TGTGCCATCAGTGAGTCGGGGGGACCTAGCACAGATACGCAGTATTTT.

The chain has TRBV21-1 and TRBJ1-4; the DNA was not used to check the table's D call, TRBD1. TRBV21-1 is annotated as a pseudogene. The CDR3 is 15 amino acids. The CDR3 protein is CASRGGSRPNEKLFF. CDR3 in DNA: TGTGCCAGCAGGGGGGGAAGTAGACCTAATGAAAAACTGTTTTTT.

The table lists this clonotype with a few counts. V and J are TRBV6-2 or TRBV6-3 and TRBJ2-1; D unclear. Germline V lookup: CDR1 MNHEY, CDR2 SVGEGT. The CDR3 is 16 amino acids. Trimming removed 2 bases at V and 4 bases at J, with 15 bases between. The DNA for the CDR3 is TGTGCCAGCAGTTACCCTCTCATTGGACGGTACAATGAGCAGTTCTTC. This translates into CASSYPLIGRYNEQFF.

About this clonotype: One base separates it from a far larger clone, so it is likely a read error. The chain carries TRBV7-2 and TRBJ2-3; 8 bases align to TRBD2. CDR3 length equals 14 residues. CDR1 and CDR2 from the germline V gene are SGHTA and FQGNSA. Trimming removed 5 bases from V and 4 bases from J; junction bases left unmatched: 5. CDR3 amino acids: CASSPWTSSDTQYF. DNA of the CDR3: TGTGCCAGCAGCCCCTGGACTAGCTCAGATACGCAGTATTTT. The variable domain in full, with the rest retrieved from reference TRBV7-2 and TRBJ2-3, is GAGVSQSPSNKVTEKGKDVELRCDPISGHTALYWYRQSLGQGLEFLIYFQGNSAPDKSGLPSDRFSAERTGGSVSTLTIQRTQQEDSAVYLCASSPWTSSDTQYFGPGTRLTVL.

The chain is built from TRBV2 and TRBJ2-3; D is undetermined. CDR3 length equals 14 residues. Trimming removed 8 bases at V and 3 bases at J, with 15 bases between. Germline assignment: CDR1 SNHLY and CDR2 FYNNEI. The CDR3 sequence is CASPIAPETDTQYF. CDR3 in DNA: TGTGCCAGCCCTATTGCGCCAGAAACAGATACGCAGTATTTT.

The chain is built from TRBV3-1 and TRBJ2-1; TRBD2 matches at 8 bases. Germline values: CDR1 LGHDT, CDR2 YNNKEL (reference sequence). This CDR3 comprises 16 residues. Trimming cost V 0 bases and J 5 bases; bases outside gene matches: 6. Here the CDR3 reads CASSQEREELNNEQFF. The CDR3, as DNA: TGTGCCAGCAGCCAAGAGCGGGAGGAGCTTAACAATGAGCAGTTCTTC.

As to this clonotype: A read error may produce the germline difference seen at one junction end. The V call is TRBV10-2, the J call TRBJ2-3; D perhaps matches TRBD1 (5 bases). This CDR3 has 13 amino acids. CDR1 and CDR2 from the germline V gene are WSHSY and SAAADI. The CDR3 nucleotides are TGCGCCAGCAGTGAGACAGGCCCAGATACGCGGTATTTT. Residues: CASSETGPDTRYF.

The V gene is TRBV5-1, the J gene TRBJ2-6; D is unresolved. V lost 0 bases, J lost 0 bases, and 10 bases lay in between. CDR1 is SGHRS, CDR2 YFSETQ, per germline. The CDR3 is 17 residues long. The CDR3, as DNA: TGCGCCAGCAGCTTGGTTGCACCCAGCTCTGGGGCCAACGTCCTGACTTTC. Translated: CASSLVAPSSGANVLTF. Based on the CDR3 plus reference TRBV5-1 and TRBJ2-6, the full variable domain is KAGVTQTPRYLIKTRGQQVTLSCSPISGHRSVSWYQQTPGQGLQFLFEYFSETQRNKGNFPGRFSGRQFSNSRSEMNVSTLELGDSALYLCASSLVAPSSGANVLTFGAGSRLTVL.

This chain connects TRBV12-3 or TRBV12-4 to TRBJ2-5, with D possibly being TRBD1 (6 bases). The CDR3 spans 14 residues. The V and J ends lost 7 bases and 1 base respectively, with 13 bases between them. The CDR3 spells CASTTQGPQETQYF. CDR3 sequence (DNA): TGTGCCAGCACCACACAGGGTCCCCAAGAGACCCAGTACTTC.

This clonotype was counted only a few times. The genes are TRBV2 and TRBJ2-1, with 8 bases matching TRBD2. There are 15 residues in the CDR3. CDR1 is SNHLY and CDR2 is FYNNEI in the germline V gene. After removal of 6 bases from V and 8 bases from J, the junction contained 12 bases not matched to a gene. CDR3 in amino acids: CASRETAGVTHEQFF. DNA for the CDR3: TGTGCCAGCAGAGAGACAGCGGGAGTAACGCATGAGCAGTTCTTC.

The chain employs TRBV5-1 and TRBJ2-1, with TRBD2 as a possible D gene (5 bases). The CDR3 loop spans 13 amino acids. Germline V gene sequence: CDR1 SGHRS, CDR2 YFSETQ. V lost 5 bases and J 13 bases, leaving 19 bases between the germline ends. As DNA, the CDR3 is TGCGCCAGCAGTCCTAGCCCAGAAGAGACCCAGTTCTTC. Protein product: CASSPSPEETQFF.

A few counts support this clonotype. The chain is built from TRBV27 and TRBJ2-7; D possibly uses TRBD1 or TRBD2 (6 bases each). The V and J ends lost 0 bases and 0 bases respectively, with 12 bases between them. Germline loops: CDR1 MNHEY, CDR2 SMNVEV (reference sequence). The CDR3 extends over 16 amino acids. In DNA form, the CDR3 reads TGTGCCAGCAGTTTATCGAGGGGGGCCAGCTCCTACGAGCAGTACTTC. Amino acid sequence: CASSLSRGASSYEQYF.